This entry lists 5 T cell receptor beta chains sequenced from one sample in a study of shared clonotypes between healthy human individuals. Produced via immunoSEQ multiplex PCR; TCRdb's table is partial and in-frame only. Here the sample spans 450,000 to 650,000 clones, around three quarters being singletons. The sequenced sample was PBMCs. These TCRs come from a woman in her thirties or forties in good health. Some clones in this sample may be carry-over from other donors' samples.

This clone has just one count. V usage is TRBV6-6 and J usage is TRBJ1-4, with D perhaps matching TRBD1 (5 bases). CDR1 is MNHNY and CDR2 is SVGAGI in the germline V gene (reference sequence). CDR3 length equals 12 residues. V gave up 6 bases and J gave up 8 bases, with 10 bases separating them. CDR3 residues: CASREGQEKLFF. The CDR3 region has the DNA TGTGCCAGCAGGGAGGGGCAAGAAAAACTGTTTTTT.

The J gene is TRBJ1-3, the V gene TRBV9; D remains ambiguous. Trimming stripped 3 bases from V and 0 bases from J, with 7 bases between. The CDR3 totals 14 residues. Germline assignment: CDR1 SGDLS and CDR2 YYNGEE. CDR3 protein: CASSAGLSGNTIYF. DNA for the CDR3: TGTGCCAGCAGCGCCGGTCTCTCTGGAAACACCATATATTTT.

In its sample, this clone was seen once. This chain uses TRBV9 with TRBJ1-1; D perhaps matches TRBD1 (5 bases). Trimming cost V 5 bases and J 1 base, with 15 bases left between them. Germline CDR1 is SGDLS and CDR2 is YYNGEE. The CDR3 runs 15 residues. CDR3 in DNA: TGTGCCAGCAGTTTAGCAGGGACGGGGAACACTGAAGCTTTCTTT. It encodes CASSLAGTGNTEAFF.

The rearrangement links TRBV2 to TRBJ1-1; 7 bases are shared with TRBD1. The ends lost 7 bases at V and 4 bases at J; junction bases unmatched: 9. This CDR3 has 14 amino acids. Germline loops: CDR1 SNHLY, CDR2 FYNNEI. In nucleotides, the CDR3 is TGTGCCAGCACGGGAACAGGGGTGGGCACTGAAGCTTTCTTT. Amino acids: CASTGTGVGTEAFF.

The CDR3 DNA reads as TGTGCCAGCAGTGAGACTAGCGGTCGTTACAATGAGCAGTTCTTC. Encoded protein: CASSETSGRYNEQFF. The V gene is TRBV6-4, the J gene TRBJ2-1; 9 bases are shared with TRBD2. This CDR3 comprises 15 residues. CDR1 MRHNA and CDR2 SNTAGT come from the germline V gene. The V gene end was trimmed by 3 bases and the J gene end by 4 bases; junction bases not matched to a gene: 4.